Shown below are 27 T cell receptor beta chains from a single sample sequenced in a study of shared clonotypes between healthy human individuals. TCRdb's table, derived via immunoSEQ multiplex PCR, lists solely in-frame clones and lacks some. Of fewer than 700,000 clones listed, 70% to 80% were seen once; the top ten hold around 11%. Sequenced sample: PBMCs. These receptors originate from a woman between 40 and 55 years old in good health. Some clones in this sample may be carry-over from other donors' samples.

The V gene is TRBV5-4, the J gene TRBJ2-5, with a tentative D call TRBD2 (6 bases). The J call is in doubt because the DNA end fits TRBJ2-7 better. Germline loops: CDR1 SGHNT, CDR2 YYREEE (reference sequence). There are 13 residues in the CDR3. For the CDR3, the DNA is TGTGCCAGCAGCTTGTCGGGAGTCGACGAGCAGTACTTC. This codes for CASSLSGVDEQYF.

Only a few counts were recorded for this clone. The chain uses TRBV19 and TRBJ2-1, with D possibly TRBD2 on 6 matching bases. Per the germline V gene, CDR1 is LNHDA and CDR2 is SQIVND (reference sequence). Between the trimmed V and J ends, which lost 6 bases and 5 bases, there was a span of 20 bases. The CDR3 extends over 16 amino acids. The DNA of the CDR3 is TGTGCCAGTAGGCCCCTCCGGGACGCGGGGAACAATGAGCAGTTCTTC. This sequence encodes CASRPLRDAGNNEQFF.

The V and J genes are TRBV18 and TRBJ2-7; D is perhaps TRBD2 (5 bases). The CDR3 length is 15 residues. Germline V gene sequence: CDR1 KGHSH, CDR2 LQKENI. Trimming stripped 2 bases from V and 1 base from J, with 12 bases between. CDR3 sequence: CASSPSPSFSYEQYF. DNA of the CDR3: TGTGCCAGCTCACCATCCCCTAGCTTTTCCTACGAGCAGTACTTC.

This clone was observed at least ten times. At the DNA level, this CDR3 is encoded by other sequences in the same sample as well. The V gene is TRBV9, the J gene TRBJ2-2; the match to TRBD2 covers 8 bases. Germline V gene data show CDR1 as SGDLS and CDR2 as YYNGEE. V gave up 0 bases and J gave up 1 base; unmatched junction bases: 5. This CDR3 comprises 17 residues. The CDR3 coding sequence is TGTGCCAGCAGCGTAGCTACTAGCGGAATGAACACCGGGGAGCTGTTTTTT. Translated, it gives CASSVATSGMNTGELFF.

As DNA, the CDR3 is TGTGCCAGCAGCCAGAGAACCGGGACTGGATCGGGTTTATACTTC. Translating it yields CASSQRTGTGSGLYF. This sequence joins TRBV4-2 and TRBJ2-7, with D possibly being TRBD2 (6 bases). CDR3 length equals 15 residues. In germline, CDR1 is LGHNA, CDR2 YNFKEQ. Trimming removed 3 bases from V and 13 bases from J, with 25 bases in between.

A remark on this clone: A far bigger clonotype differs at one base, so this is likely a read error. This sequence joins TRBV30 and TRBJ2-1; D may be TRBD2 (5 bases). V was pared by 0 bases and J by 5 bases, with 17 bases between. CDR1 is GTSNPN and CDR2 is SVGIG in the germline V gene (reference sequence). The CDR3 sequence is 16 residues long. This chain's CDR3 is CAWSVGGSATHNEQFF. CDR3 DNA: TGTGCCTGGAGTGTAGGTGGGAGCGCCACCCACAATGAGCAGTTCTTC.

The CDR3 nucleotides read TGTGCCAGCAACCGGCAGTATAATGAAAAACTGTTTTTT. It yields the protein CASNRQYNEKLFF. The chain carries TRBV28 and TRBJ1-4; D unresolved. The germline V gene has CDR1 MDHEN and CDR2 SYDVKM. The CDR3 is 13 amino acids. V dropped 7 bases and J dropped 4 bases, with 10 bases sitting between them.

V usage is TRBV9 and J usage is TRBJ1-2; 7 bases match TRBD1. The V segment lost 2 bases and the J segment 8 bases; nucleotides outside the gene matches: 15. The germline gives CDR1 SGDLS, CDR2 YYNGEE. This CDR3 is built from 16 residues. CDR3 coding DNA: TGTGCCAGCAGCGTCCGGGCTACCGGGACAGTTGGAGGCTACACCTTC. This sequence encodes CASSVRATGTVGGYTF.

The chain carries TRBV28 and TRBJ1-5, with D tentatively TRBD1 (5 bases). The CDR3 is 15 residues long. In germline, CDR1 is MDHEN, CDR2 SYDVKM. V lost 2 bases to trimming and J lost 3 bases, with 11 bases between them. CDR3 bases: TGTGCCAGCAGTTTAAGGGGACCGCTCAATCAGCCCCAGCATTTT. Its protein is CASSLRGPLNQPQHF. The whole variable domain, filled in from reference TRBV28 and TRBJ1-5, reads DVKVTQSSRYLVKRTGEKVFLECVQDMDHENMFWYRQDPGLGLRLIYFSYDVKMKEKGDIPEGYSVSREKKERFSLILESASTNQTSMYLCASSLRGPLNQPQHFGDGTRLSIL.

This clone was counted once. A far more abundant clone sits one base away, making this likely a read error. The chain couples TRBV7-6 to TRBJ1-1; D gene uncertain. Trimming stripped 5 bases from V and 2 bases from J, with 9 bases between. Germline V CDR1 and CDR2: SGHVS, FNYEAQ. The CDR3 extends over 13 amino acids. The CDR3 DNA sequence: TGTGCCAGCAGCGGTTACGGAAACACTGAAGCTTTCTTT. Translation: CASSGYGNTEAFF.

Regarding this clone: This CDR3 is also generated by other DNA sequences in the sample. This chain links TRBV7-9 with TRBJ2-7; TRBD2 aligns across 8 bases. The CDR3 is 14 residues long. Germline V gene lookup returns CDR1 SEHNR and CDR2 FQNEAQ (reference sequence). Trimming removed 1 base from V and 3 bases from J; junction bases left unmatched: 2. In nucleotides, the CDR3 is TGTGCCAGCAGCTTAGGGCTAGCGGGCTACGAGCAGTACTTC. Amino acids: CASSLGLAGYEQYF.

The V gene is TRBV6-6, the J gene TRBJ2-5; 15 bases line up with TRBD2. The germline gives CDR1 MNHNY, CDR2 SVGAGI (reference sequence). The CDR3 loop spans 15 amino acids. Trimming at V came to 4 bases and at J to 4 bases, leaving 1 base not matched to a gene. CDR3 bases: TGTGCCAGCAGTTGGGGACTAGCGGGAGGAGAGACCCAGTACTTC. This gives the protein CASSWGLAGGETQYF.

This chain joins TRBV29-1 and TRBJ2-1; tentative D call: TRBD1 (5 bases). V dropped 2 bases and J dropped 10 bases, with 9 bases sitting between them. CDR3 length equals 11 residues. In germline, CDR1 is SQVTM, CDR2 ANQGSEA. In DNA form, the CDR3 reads TGCAGCGTTGAACTGGGGCTGGAGCAGTTCTTC. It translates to CSVELGLEQFF.

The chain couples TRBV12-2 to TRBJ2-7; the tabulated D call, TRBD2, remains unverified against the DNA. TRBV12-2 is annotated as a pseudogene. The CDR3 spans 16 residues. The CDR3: CASRLSLEGGPDEQYF. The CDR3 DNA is TGTGCAAGTCGCTTATCTCTGGAGGGAGGGCCCGACGAGCAGTACTTC.

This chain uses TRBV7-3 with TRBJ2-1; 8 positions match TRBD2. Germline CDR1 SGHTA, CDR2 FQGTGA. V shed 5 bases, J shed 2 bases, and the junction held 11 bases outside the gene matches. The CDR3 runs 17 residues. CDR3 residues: CASSQQGSSGPYNEQFF. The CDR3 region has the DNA TGTGCCAGCAGCCAGCAGGGGTCTAGCGGGCCCTACAATGAGCAGTTCTTC.

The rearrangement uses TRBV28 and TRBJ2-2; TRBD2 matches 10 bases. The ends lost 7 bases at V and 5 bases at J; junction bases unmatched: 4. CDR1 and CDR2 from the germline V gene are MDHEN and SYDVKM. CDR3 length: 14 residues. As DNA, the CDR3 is TGTGCCAGCACCTCGGGACTAGCGACCGGGGAGCTGTTTTTT. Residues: CASTSGLATGELFF.

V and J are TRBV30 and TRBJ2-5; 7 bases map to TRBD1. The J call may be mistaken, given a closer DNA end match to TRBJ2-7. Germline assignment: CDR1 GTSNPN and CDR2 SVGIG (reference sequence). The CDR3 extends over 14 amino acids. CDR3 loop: CAWSIQGSTYEQYF. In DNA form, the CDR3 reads TGTGCCTGGAGCATACAGGGGTCTACCTACGAGCAGTACTTC.

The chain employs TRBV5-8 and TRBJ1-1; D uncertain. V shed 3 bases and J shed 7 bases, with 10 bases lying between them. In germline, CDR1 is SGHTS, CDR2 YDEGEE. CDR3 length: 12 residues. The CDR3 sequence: CASSSTGGEAFF. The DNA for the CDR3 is TGTGCCAGCAGCTCGACTGGCGGTGAAGCTTTCTTT.

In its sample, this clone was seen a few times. DNA of the CDR3: TGTGCCTGGAGTGTACACTCCGGGACAGGAGATGAAAAACTGTTTTTT. Translating gives CAWSVHSGTGDEKLFF. This chain connects TRBV30 to TRBJ1-4; 8 bases are shared with TRBD1. The CDR3 consists of 16 residues. Germline CDR1 and CDR2: GTSNPN and SVGIG (reference sequence). Trimming removed 0 bases from V and 6 bases from J; junction bases left unmatched: 9.

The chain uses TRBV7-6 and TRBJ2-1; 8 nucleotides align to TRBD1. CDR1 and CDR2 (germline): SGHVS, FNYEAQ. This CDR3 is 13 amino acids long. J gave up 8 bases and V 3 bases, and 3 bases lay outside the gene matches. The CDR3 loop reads CASSFDRGDEQFF. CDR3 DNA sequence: TGTGCCAGCAGCTTTGACAGGGGCGATGAGCAGTTCTTC.

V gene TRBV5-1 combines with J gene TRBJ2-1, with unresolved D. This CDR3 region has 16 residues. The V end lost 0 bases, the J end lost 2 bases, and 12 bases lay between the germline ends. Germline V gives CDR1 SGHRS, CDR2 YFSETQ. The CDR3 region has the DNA TGCGCCAGCAGCTTGGCCGGAGATTCTACCTACAATGAGCAGTTCTTC. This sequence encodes CASSLAGDSTYNEQFF.

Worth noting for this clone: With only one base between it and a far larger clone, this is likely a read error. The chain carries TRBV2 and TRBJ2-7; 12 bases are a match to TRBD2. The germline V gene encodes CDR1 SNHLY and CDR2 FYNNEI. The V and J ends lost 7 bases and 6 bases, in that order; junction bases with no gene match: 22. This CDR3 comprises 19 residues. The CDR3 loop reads CASTRGASGRAVSEAEQYF. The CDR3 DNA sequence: TGTGCCAGCACTCGGGGGGCTAGCGGGAGGGCCGTCTCCGAGGCCGAGCAGTACTTC.

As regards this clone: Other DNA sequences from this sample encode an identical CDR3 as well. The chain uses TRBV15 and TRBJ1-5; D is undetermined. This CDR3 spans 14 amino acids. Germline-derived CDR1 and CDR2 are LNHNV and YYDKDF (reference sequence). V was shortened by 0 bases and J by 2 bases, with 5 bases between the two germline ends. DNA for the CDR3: TGTGCCACCAGCAGAGATCGAGGCAATCAGCCCCAGCATTTT. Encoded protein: CATSRDRGNQPQHF.

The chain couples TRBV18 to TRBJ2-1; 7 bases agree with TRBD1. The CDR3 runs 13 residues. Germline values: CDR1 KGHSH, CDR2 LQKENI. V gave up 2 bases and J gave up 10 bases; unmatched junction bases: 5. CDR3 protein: CASSPSQGEEQFF. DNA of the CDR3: TGTGCCAGCTCACCAAGTCAGGGGGAGGAGCAGTTCTTC.

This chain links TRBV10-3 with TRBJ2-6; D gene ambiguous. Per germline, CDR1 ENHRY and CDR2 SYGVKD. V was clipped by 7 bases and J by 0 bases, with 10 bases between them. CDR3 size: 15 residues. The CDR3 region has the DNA TGTGCCATCAAGGTTGGCCTCTCTGGGGCCAACGTCCTGACTTTC. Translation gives CAIKVGLSGANVLTF.

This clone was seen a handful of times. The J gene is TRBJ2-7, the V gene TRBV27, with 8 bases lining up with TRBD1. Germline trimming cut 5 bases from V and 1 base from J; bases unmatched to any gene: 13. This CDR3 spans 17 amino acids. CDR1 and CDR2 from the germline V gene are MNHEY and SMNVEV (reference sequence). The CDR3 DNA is TGTGCCAGCAGTCTTTTACCGACCGGACAGGGATCCTACGAGCAGTACTTC. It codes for CASSLLPTGQGSYEQYF.

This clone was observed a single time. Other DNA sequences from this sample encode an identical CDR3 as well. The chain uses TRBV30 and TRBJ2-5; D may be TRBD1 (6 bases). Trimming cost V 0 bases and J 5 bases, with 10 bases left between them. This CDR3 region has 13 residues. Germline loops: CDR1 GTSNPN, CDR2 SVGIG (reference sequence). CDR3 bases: TGTGCCTGGAGTGTAGGGGGTGAGGAGACCCAGTACTTC. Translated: CAWSVGGEETQYF.